These T cell receptor beta chains were read from a single sample in a study of blood T cell repertoires in COVID-19. Sequenced by immunoSEQ multiplex PCR; TCRdb stores in-frame clones only, minus some. The table shows 250,000 to 350,000 clones, with about 89% occurring only once. The sequencing input was peripheral blood. The receptors were gathered from a woman in her forties who had recovered from COVID-19. The CDR3 runs from the conserved cysteine through the conserved F or W. A D gene is named only where the DNA matches it firmly. Size is omitted from some rows. Given values are once, few, many or a class for expanded clones.

d_call j_call clone_size v_call cdr3_aa cdr3_nt
TRBD2 TRBJ2-1 - TRBV6-5 CASGAGTSGSNEQFF TGTGCCAGCGGCGCAGGGACTAGCGGGAGTAATGAGCAGTTCTTC
TRBD1 TRBJ1-2 - TRBV12-3/TRBV12-4 CASSDRVYGYTF TGTGCCAGCAGTGACAGGGTTTATGGCTACACCTTC
- TRBJ2-5 - TRBV5-1 CASSWGETGPGETQYF TGCGCCAGCAGCTGGGGGGAAACCGGCCCGGGAGAGACCCAGTACTTC
TRBD2 TRBJ2-3 - TRBV27 CASRPRGRATDTQYF TGTGCCAGCAGACCCCGCGGGAGGGCTACAGATACGCAGTATTTT
TRBD2 TRBJ2-7 - TRBV11-3 CASSSLRGGRLGEQYF TGTGCCAGCAGCTCGTTGCGGGGGGGCAGGTTGGGCGAGCAGTACTTC
- TRBJ1-1 once TRBV6-5 CASSYEWGLRTEAFF TGTGCCAGCAGTTATGAATGGGGGCTAAGGACTGAAGCTTTCTTT
- TRBJ2-7 - TRBV3-1/TRBV3-2 CASSQSSGQTYEQYF TGTGCCAGCAGCCAAAGTTCAGGACAGACCTACGAGCAGTACTTC
- TRBJ2-5 - TRBV11-3 CASSQRDMGNQYF TGTGCCAGCAGCCAGCGGGACATGGGAAACCAGTACTTC
- TRBJ1-5 - TRBV15 CATSWGEGGLNQPQHF TGTGCCACCAGCTGGGGCGAAGGAGGGCTTAATCAGCCCCAGCATTTT
TRBD1 TRBJ1-2 - TRBV7-2 CASSYRDSRGYTF TGTGCCAGCAGCTACCGGGACAGTCGTGGCTACACCTTC
- TRBJ1-2 once TRBV7-2 CASSLRVRGYGYTF TGTGCCAGCAGCCTTAGAGTCAGGGGCTATGGCTACACCTTC
- TRBJ1-2 - TRBV7-3 CASSAGQTDYGYTF TGTGCCAGCAGCGCCGGACAGACCGACTATGGCTACACCTTC
TRBD1 TRBJ2-5 - TRBV29-1 CSVSGGLQETQYF TGCAGCGTCTCAGGGGGCCTCCAAGAGACCCAGTACTTC
- TRBJ2-5 - TRBV4-1 CASSQGVMGAQETQYF TGCGCCAGCAGCCAAGGGGTTATGGGGGCCCAAGAGACCCAGTACTTC
- TRBJ2-5 - TRBV5-1 CASSLLRGGGQETQYF TGCGCCAGCAGCTTGTTGAGGGGAGGGGGCCAAGAGACCCAGTACTTC
TRBD2 TRBJ2-5 once TRBV7-9 CASSPSVVVGLAGVETQYF TGTGCCAGCAGCCCCAGTGTTGTTGTTGGACTAGCGGGAGTTGAGACCCAGTACTTC
TRBD2 TRBJ2-7 - TRBV7-2 CASSFRGLAEGYEQYF TGTGCCAGCAGCTTCCGTGGACTAGCGGAGGGCTACGAGCAGTACTTC
TRBD1 TRBJ1-3 few TRBV5-4 CASSLTNRGAGNTIYF TGTGCCAGCAGCTTGACGAACAGGGGTGCCGGAAACACCATATATTTT
- TRBJ2-1 - TRBV6-5 CASSYGGTGFGQFF TGTGCCAGCAGTTACGGGGGCACCGGCTTTGGGCAGTTCTTC
- TRBJ2-1 - TRBV18 CASSPGQTRNNEQFF TGTGCCAGCTCACCGGGGCAGACCCGTAACAATGAGCAGTTCTTC
- TRBJ2-7 - TRBV5-1 CASRETAFPPEQYF TGCGCCAGCAGGGAGACAGCCTTCCCCCCCGAGCAGTACTTC
- TRBJ2-7 - TRBV7-9 CASTQGGAEHYEQYF TGTGCCAGCACCCAGGGCGGGGCAGAGCACTACGAGCAGTACTTC
TRBD1 TRBJ1-4 - TRBV14 CASSLRGSEKLFF TGTGCCAGCAGCCTCAGGGGGTCTGAAAAACTGTTTTTT
TRBD2 TRBJ2-7 - TRBV5-5 CASSLRTSGRIDEQYF TGTGCCAGCAGCCTCCGGACTAGCGGGAGAATCGACGAGCAGTACTTC
- TRBJ1-2 - TRBV6-2/TRBV6-3 CASSPPDSPLGYTF TGTGCCAGCAGTCCCCCGGACAGTCCTCTTGGCTACACCTTC
- TRBJ1-5 - TRBV19 CASSASYRERSNQPQHF TGTGCCAGTAGTGCATCGTACAGGGAGAGGAGCAATCAGCCCCAGCATTTT
TRBD1 TRBJ1-2 - TRBV28 CASNGQGNYGYTF TGTGCCAGCAACGGACAGGGCAACTATGGCTACACCTTC
TRBD2 TRBJ2-2 - TRBV10-3 CAISGSAGDTGELFF TGTGCCATCAGTGGGTCAGCGGGAGACACCGGGGAGCTGTTTTTT
TRBD2 TRBJ2-3 - TRBV4-2 CASSQELASTDTQYF TGTGCCAGCAGCCAAGAACTAGCGAGCACAGATACGCAGTATTTT
TRBD2 TRBJ2-3 - TRBV7-3 CASSISGTTDTQYF TGTGCCAGCAGCATTAGCGGGACCACAGATACGCAGTATTTT
- TRBJ2-3 - TRBV11-2 CASSLSDTSTDTQYF TGTGCCAGCAGCTTAAGTGATACTAGCACAGATACGCAGTATTTT
- TRBJ1-1 - TRBV29-1 CSVEDPGTEAFF TGCAGCGTTGAAGATCCCGGGACAGAAGCTTTCTTT
- TRBJ2-3 - TRBV7-3 CASSQTGGGDTQYF TGTGCCAGCAGCCAAACCGGGGGAGGAGATACGCAGTATTTT
- TRBJ2-5 - TRBV18 CASSPPLRRAETQYF TGTGCCAGCTCACCACCGTTGCGGAGAGCCGAGACCCAGTACTTC
TRBD2 TRBJ2-7 - TRBV19 CASSAETSGYEQYF TGTGCCAGTAGTGCCGAGACTAGCGGCTACGAGCAGTACTTC
- TRBJ2-6 - TRBV20-1 CSASRQGLSGANVLTF TGCAGTGCTAGTCGGCAGGGCCTCTCTGGGGCCAACGTCCTGACTTTC
- TRBJ2-7 - TRBV28 CASRGVGEAYEQYF TGTGCCAGCAGGGGAGTCGGGGAGGCCTACGAGCAGTACTTC
TRBD2 TRBJ2-1 - TRBV7-2 CASNSGLSSYNEQFF TGTGCCAGCAATAGCGGGCTAAGCTCCTACAATGAGCAGTTCTTC
- TRBJ1-1 few TRBV10-3 CAISAAGDTEAFF TGTGCCATCAGCGCGGCGGGGGACACTGAAGCTTTCTTT
- TRBJ2-5 - TRBV15 CATSRDRGQTQYF TGTGCCACCAGCAGAGACAGGGGTCAGACCCAGTACTTC
TRBD1 TRBJ2-7 - TRBV5-6 CASSSAGTGDYYEQYF TGTGCCAGCAGCTCCGCCGGGACAGGGGACTACTACGAGCAGTACTTC
TRBD1 TRBJ1-5 - TRBV10-3 CAISETGGTNQPQHF TGTGCCATCAGTGAGACAGGGGGGACCAATCAGCCCCAGCATTTT
TRBD1 TRBJ1-6 few TRBV6-2/TRBV6-3 CASSPPGQRNSPLHF TGTGCCAGCAGTCCGCCGGGACAGAGAAATTCACCCCTCCACTTT
TRBD2 TRBJ2-7 - TRBV5-1 CASSQGLAGGYEQYF TGCGCCAGCAGCCAGGGACTAGCGGGAGGGTACGAGCAGTACTTC
- TRBJ2-7 - TRBV5-4 CASSLDRFSYEQYF TGTGCCAGCAGCTTGGACAGGTTCTCCTACGAGCAGTACTTC
TRBD2 TRBJ2-5 - TRBV7-2 CASSYGLAGETQYF TGTGCCAGCAGTTATGGACTAGCGGGAGAGACCCAGTACTTC
TRBD2 TRBJ2-1 - TRBV19 CASSTASGFNEQFF TGTGCCAGTAGTACGGCTAGCGGGTTTAATGAGCAGTTCTTC
TRBD1 TRBJ1-5 - TRBV6-6 CASSPLLDRGRASNQPQHF TGTGCCAGCAGTCCTCTCCTAGACAGGGGTAGAGCTAGCAATCAGCCCCAGCATTTT
TRBD2 TRBJ2-5 once TRBV5-5 CASSYDGTSGGETQYF TGTGCCAGCAGCTATGACGGGACTAGCGGTGGAGAGACCCAGTACTTC
- TRBJ1-2 - TRBV19 CASSRGRGGDYGYTF TGTGCCAGTAGTAGGGGCCGTGGAGGGGATTATGGCTACACCTTC
TRBD2 TRBJ2-1 few TRBV7-3 CASSPIAGAYNEQFF TGTGCCAGCAGCCCGATAGCGGGAGCCTACAATGAGCAGTTCTTC
TRBD2 TRBJ2-1 - TRBV2 CASSDLGTRNNEQFF TGTGCCAGCAGTGATCTCGGGACTAGGAACAATGAGCAGTTCTTC
- TRBJ2-1 - TRBV30 CAWSDLSGDSNEQFF TGTGCCTGGAGTGATTTATCGGGAGACAGCAATGAGCAGTTCTTC
- TRBJ2-7 - TRBV20-1 CSARRGEQYF TGCAGTGCTAGGAGAGGAGAGCAGTACTTC
- TRBJ2-1 once TRBV21-1 CASSKGRGLAGGPYNEQFF TGTGCCAGCAGCAAAGGTCGGGGACTAGCGGGAGGACCCTACAATGAGCAGTTCTTC